This record covers a single T cell receptor (beta chain). The antigen remains unidentified. The sample originates from a study of vaccination effects on CD4 cells after COVID-19. Regarding the study as a whole: The study, lacking early post-infection timepoints, had few convalescent patients. Marked clonal contraction was seen late after vaccination (in both infection- and vaccine-induced clones).

Clones were read by immunoSEQ multiplex PCR, and TCRdb kept only the in-frame ones, dropping some. The table includes 26,000 or so clones, roughly 73% detected once. The CDR3 extends over 17 amino acids. CDR1 and CDR2 from the germline V gene are SGHDN and FVKESK. V trimming: 3 bases; J trimming: 4 bases; junction bases outside the gene matches: 14. ViraFEST expansion of antigen-specific CD4+ T cells with viral peptide pools preceded sequencing. At the end of roughly ten days of culture, CD4+ T cells were isolated. Vaccine recipients lacked prior SARS-CoV-2 infection and had negative nucleocapsid antibodies.

The sequence came from a human donor who received a COVID-19 vaccine. The gene calls are TRBV14 and TRBJ2-7; the match to TRBD2 covers 8 bases. This material consisted of CD4+ T cells from PBMCs cultured with HCoV-NL63 spike peptides, taken before COVID-19 vaccination. Written as DNA, the CDR3 is TGTGCCAGCAGCCACCGTCCCCTCAGCGGGAGTAGGTACGAGCAGTACTTC. This sequence encodes CASSHRPLSGSRYEQYF.